The 9 T cell receptor beta chains below were found in one sample sequenced in a study of cytomegalovirus exposure and HLA in healthy donors. 60 Vbeta and 13 Jbeta primers were used in PCR. Produced via immunoSEQ multiplex PCR; TCRdb's table is partial and in-frame only. The sample shows 100,000 to 150,000 clones, roughly 79% of them seen only once. What was sequenced was PBMCs. The receptors were gathered from a man aged 18 to 29 in good health and CMV-seronegative.

The gene calls are TRBV4-1 and TRBJ2-7, with TRBD1 matching 10 bases. The CDR3 loop spans 20 amino acids. Germline V gene data show CDR1 as MGHRA and CDR2 as YSYEKL. The J segment lost 0 bases and the V segment lost 2 bases, leaving 16 bases of the junction unmatched. The CDR3 here is CASSQSPGTVGTGDSYEQYF. Here the CDR3 DNA reads TGCGCCAGCAGCCAAAGTCCAGGCACCGTCGGGACAGGGGACTCCTACGAGCAGTACTTC.

The chain carries TRBV4-1 and TRBJ2-7; no clear D gene. The germline V and J ends were trimmed by 1 base and 1 base, with 11 bases remaining between them. Germline CDR1 is MGHRA and CDR2 is YSYEKL. The CDR3 is 15 amino acids. The DNA of the CDR3 is TGCGCCAGCAGCCAAGTTAAGACACCATCCTACGAGCAGTACTTC. Its translation: CASSQVKTPSYEQYF.

This clone was seen just once. The V and J genes are TRBV7-9 and TRBJ1-5; a weak D match, TRBD1 (5 bases). The V gene lost 1 base and the J gene lost 5 bases, with 9 bases spanning the gap. The CDR3 spans 14 residues. From germline, CDR1 is SEHNR and CDR2 FQNEAQ (reference sequence). The CDR3 DNA is TGTGCCAGCAGCTTAGGGGGGGGATATCAGCCCCAGCATTTT. Translated, it gives CASSLGGGYQPQHF.

As regards this clone: The junction departs from germline at one end; a sequencing error may be responsible. Additional DNA sequences in this sample encode the identical CDR3. This CDR3 is CAWSVLQGNTEAFF. The CDR3 DNA reads TGTGCCTGGAGTGTACTCCAGGGGAACACTGAGGCTTTCTTT. The rearrangement uses TRBV30 and TRBJ1-1; D possibly corresponds to TRBD1 (6 bases). Germline V gene sequence: CDR1 GTSNPN, CDR2 SVGIG (reference sequence). The CDR3 contains 14 residues.

The J gene is TRBJ2-5, the V gene TRBV7-2, with 8 bases fitting TRBD1. The CDR3 covers 14 residues. Germline assignment: CDR1 SGHTA and CDR2 FQGNSA. V lost 4 bases, J lost 4 bases, and 5 bases stayed unmatched. The CDR3 bases are TGTGCCAGCAGCTCCAGGACAGGGAGAGAGACCCAGTACTTC. Amino acid sequence: CASSSRTGRETQYF. Filled out from reference TRBV7-2 and TRBJ2-5, the complete variable domain reads GAGVSQSPSNKVTEKGKDVELRCDPISGHTALYWYRQSLGQGLEFLIYFQGNSAPDKSGLPSDRFSAERTGGSVSTLTIQRTQQEDSAVYLCASSSRTGRETQYFGPGTRLLVL.

The chain uses TRBV18 and TRBJ1-2; D remains ambiguous. The CDR3 runs to 13 residues. Trimming took off 3 bases at V and 8 bases at J, with 13 bases between the two ends. Germline assignment: CDR1 KGHSH and CDR2 LQKENI. The CDR3 is CASSPGPPGGYTF. The CDR3 DNA is TGTGCCAGCTCACCTGGCCCACCGGGAGGCTACACCTTC.

This sequence joins TRBV6-6 and TRBJ1-2; no clear D. The V and J ends lost 4 bases and 4 bases respectively, with 16 bases between them. CDR3 length: 15 residues. Germline values: CDR1 MNHNY, CDR2 SVGAGI (reference sequence). The chain's CDR3 is CASSSGEGLSYGYTF. In nucleotides, the CDR3 is TGTGCCAGCAGTTCCGGGGAGGGCCTATCCTATGGCTACACCTTC.

The chain joins TRBV4-1 to TRBJ1-5; D unresolved. This CDR3 is 14 amino acids long. Germline V gives CDR1 MGHRA, CDR2 YSYEKL. Deletions cut 0 bases from V and 9 bases from J, with 12 bases between. The CDR3 sequence is CASSQEGGIWPQHF. CDR3 nucleotides: TGCGCCAGCAGCCAAGAGGGCGGGATTTGGCCCCAGCATTTT.

This clone occurred once. The chain links TRBV5-1 to TRBJ2-1, with 9 bases matching TRBD2. After removal of 6 bases from V and 4 bases from J, the junction contained 5 bases not matched to a gene. The germline CDR1 and CDR2 sequences are SGHRS and YFSETQ. This CDR3 is built from 14 residues. The CDR3 reads CASKGAGGYNEQFF. The CDR3 nucleotides read TGCGCCAGCAAAGGAGCGGGGGGTTACAATGAGCAGTTCTTC.